The next 27 T cell receptor beta chains were all read from a single sample in a study of identical twins (dated by TCRdb to 2016 to 2018). Preparation of the library involved 5' RACE. The instrument was an Illumina HiSeq 2000. TCRdb trimmed public reads at Q25 via fastp, called clones via MiXCR and kept in-frame beta chains. Each CDR3 protein appears once, grouped with its most common genes and DNA. This sample has approximately 630,000 distinct CDR3 sequences in its table, and under 8.5% of those were observed once. 1.5% to 2% of the sample is in the top ten clones. Separately, the same data were catalogued under a study of yellow fever vaccine responses in identical twins.

The sequencing input was PBMCs. The receptor source for this set is a woman aged 18 to 35 in good health.

At least ten counts were recorded for this clonotype. Written as DNA, the CDR3 is TGCGCCAGCAGCACCGGGCTGGTACCCACAGATACGCAGTATTTT. This codes for CASSTGLVPTDTQYF. The rearrangement links TRBV5-1 to TRBJ2-3; D is unresolved. The CDR3 covers 15 residues. Germline assignment: CDR1 SGHRS and CDR2 YFSETQ. Trimming took 4 bases from V and 2 from J, leaving 14 bases between them. The variable domain in full, with the rest retrieved from reference TRBV5-1 and TRBJ2-3, is KAGVTQTPRYLIKTRGQQVTLSCSPISGHRSVSWYQQTPGQGLQFLFEYFSETQRNKGNFPGRFSGRQFSNSRSEMNVSTLELGDSALYLCASSTGLVPTDTQYFGPGTRLTVL.

V and J are TRBV28 and TRBJ2-7; 7 bases fit TRBD2. The germline V gene has CDR1 MDHEN and CDR2 SYDVKM. The CDR3 runs to 13 residues. J gave up 6 bases and V 6 bases, and 8 bases lay outside the gene matches. The CDR3 loop reads CASSPGGYREQYF. CDR3 nucleotide sequence: TGTGCCAGCAGCCCCGGGGGGTATCGCGAGCAGTACTTC.

In its sample, this clonotype was seen many times. V usage is TRBV27 and J usage is TRBJ2-7, with TRBD2 identical over 7 bases. The trim removed 6 bases at V and 4 bases at J, leaving 9 bases unmatched. Germline assignment: CDR1 MNHEY and CDR2 SMNVEV (reference sequence). This CDR3 region has 14 residues. DNA of the CDR3: TGTGCCAGCAGCCCAAGCGGGGTGGGTTACGAGCAGTACTTC. It yields the protein CASSPSGVGYEQYF.

This clonotype was observed at least ten times. The chain carries TRBV5-1 and TRBJ2-1, with 11 bases that match TRBD2. From germline, CDR1 is SGHRS and CDR2 YFSETQ. J was trimmed by 6 bases and V by 1 base; bases with no gene match: 9. The CDR3 extends over 17 amino acids. CDR3 in amino acids: CASSLPTSGKYPNEQFF. CDR3 nucleotides: TGCGCCAGCAGCTTGCCGACTAGCGGGAAGTATCCCAATGAGCAGTTCTTC.

This clonotype turned up a few times. The chain has TRBV5-6 and TRBJ1-6; 8 nucleotides align to TRBD1. The CDR3 runs to 19 residues. The germline V gene encodes CDR1 SGHDT and CDR2 YYEEEE. Trimming cost V 4 bases and J 2 bases; bases outside gene matches: 14. CDR3 DNA: TGTGCCAGCAGCCGGTTCATCGGACAGGGTGGCACCTATAATTCACCCCTCCACTTT. It codes for CASSRFIGQGGTYNSPLHF.

This clonotype was recorded at least ten times. The V and J genes are TRBV24-1 and TRBJ1-1; 7 bases are a match to TRBD1. CDR3 length: 13 residues. CDR1 is KGHDR and CDR2 is SFDVKD in the germline V gene. The J segment lost 1 base and the V segment lost 8 bases, leaving 3 bases of the junction unmatched. For the CDR3, the DNA is TGTGCCACCAAAACAGGGGCGAACACTGAAGCTTTCTTT. It is translated as CATKTGANTEAFF.

CDR3 region: CSATTPGTGFGDTQYF. In DNA form, the CDR3 reads TGCAGTGCTACAACCCCCGGGACAGGGTTTGGAGATACGCAGTATTTT. The J gene is TRBJ2-3, the V gene TRBV20-1; 9 bases fit TRBD1. Germline assignment: CDR1 DFQATT and CDR2 SNEGSKA (reference sequence). V trimming: 4 bases; J trimming: 5 bases; junction bases outside the gene matches: 13. The length of the CDR3 is 16 residues.

This clonotype was counted many times. DNA for the CDR3: TGTGCCAGCAGCCAAGATTGGACGGGAACAACTGAAGCTTTCTTT. Its protein is CASSQDWTGTTEAFF. The rearrangement uses TRBV4-2 and TRBJ1-1; D gene uncertain. V lost 0 bases and J lost 5, with 13 bases in between. This CDR3 comprises 15 residues. Germline V gives CDR1 LGHNA, CDR2 YNFKEQ.

As DNA, the CDR3 is TGCAGCGTCCAACCCGGGACACTGAACACTGAAGCTTTCTTT. It translates to CSVQPGTLNTEAFF. The chain has TRBV29-1 and TRBJ1-1, with TRBD1 as a possible D gene (6 bases). The CDR3 is 14 amino acids. V was shortened by 6 bases and J by 0 bases, with 14 bases between the two germline ends. Looked up from germline, CDR1 is SQVTM and CDR2 is ANQGSEA.

This rearrangement joins TRBV7-9 to TRBJ2-1; the match to TRBD2 covers 9 bases. The ends lost 5 bases at V and 10 bases at J; junction bases unmatched: 0. Germline assignment: CDR1 SEHNR and CDR2 FQNEAQ (reference sequence). The CDR3 is 11 amino acids. The CDR3 DNA follows: TGTGCCAGCAGCGGGACTAGCGAGCAGTTCTTC. It codes for CASSGTSEQFF. Based on the CDR3 plus reference TRBV7-9 and TRBJ2-1, the full variable domain is DTGVSQNPRHKITKRGQNVTFRCDPISEHNRLYWYRQTLGQGPEFLTYFQNEAQLEKSRLLSDRFSAERPKGSFSTLEIQRTEQGDSAMYLCASSGTSEQFFGPGTRLTVL.

This clonotype was seen ten or more times. V is TRBV15 and J is TRBJ1-2; TRBD1 matches at 8 bases. CDR3 length: 16 amino acids. In germline, CDR1 is LNHNV, CDR2 YYDKDF (reference sequence). The V and J ends lost 1 base and 4 bases, in that order; junction bases with no gene match: 8. CDR3 amino acids: CATSRVGQGSFYGYTF. CDR3 sequence (DNA): TGTGCCACCAGCAGAGTAGGACAGGGTTCCTTCTATGGCTACACCTTC.

Only a few counts were recorded for this clonotype. V and J are TRBV6-5 and TRBJ2-7; a possible D gene is TRBD1 (5 bases). Germline V lookup: CDR1 MNHEY, CDR2 SVGAGI. The CDR3 extends over 13 amino acids. V dropped 2 bases and J dropped 2 bases, with 7 bases sitting between them. The CDR3 region is CASSYTGPYEQYF. CDR3 in DNA: TGTGCCAGCAGTTACACAGGCCCCTACGAGCAGTACTTC.

This clonotype was seen a handful of times. The chain combines TRBV10-3 with TRBJ1-1, with 8 bases lining up with TRBD1. From germline, CDR1 is ENHRY and CDR2 SYGVKD. V dropped 5 bases and J dropped 3; count of bases not matched to a gene: 8. The CDR3 runs to 15 residues. The CDR3 here is CAISKTGEGDTEAFF. CDR3 DNA sequence: TGTGCCATCAGTAAGACAGGGGAGGGGGACACTGAAGCTTTCTTT.

This clonotype showed up just a few times. The chain recombines TRBV7-2 with TRBJ2-7; D ambiguous. The CDR3 is made up of 15 amino acids. The V gene lost 1 base and the J gene lost 0 bases, with 10 bases spanning the gap. CDR1 and CDR2 from the germline V gene are SGHTA and FQGNSA. The CDR3 reads CASSLEAVSSYEQYF. The CDR3 DNA reads TGTGCCAGCAGCTTAGAGGCGGTAAGCTCCTACGAGCAGTACTTC.

This clonotype has ten or more counts. V is TRBV12-3 or TRBV12-4 and J is TRBJ1-5; D call uncertain. The CDR3 length is 14 residues. The ends were cut back, 1 base at V and 5 bases at J, with 9 bases in the middle. CDR3 sequence (DNA): TGTGCCAGCAGTTTAGTTCTCGGACATCAGCCCCAGCATTTT. Translated, it gives CASSLVLGHQPQHF.

This clonotype has a handful of counts. The chain uses TRBV25-1 and TRBJ2-5; no clear D. The CDR3 consists of 12 residues. The germline V gene has CDR1 MGHDK and CDR2 SYGVNS. Trimming shortened V by 3 bases and J by 1 base, and 3 bases separated the two germline ends. The CDR3 here is CASSDFQETQYF. The CDR3 DNA reads TGTGCCAGCAGTGACTTCCAAGAGACCCAGTACTTC.

In its sample, this clonotype was seen many times. V and J are TRBV7-8 and TRBJ1-1; tentative D call: TRBD1 (5 bases). This CDR3 contains 13 residues. V dropped 4 bases and J dropped 9 bases, with 15 bases sitting between them. Germline CDR1 SGHVS, CDR2 FQNEAQ. CDR3 region: CASSSGQTEKAFF. As DNA, the CDR3 is TGTGCCAGCAGCTCCGGACAAACCGAAAAAGCTTTCTTT. Looking up the rest from reference TRBV7-8 and TRBJ1-1 gives the full variable domain: GAGVSQSPRYKVAKRGQDVALRCDPISGHVSLFWYQQALGQGPEFLTYFQNEAQLDKSGLPSDRFFAERPEGSVSTLKIQRTQQEDSAVYLCASSSGQTEKAFFGQGTRLTVV.

The sample holds many counts of this clonotype. The rearrangement uses TRBV7-6 and TRBJ1-1; no clear D. CDR1 is SGHVS, CDR2 FNYEAQ, per germline. The CDR3 has 13 residues. The V and J ends lost 2 bases and 4 bases respectively, with 8 bases between them. The CDR3 protein is CASSLSDSTEAFF. The CDR3 DNA reads as TGTGCCAGCAGCTTAAGCGATTCCACTGAAGCTTTCTTT.

This clonotype was picked up a small number of times. The chain is built from TRBV5-5 and TRBJ2-3; tentatively, D is TRBD1 or TRBD2 (5 bases each). Germline V gene data show CDR1 as SGHKS and CDR2 as YYEKEE (reference sequence). Trimming cost V 1 base and J 6 bases, with 21 bases left between them. The length of the CDR3 is 17 residues. CDR3 protein: CASSLNPSGPPGDTQYF. CDR3 sequence (DNA): TGTGCCAGCAGCTTGAACCCATCAGGGCCTCCGGGGGATACGCAGTATTTT.

Only a few counts were recorded for this clonotype. This chain uses TRBV3-1 with TRBJ1-5; D remains unclear. V was trimmed by 5 bases and J by 0 bases, leaving 11 bases between them. The CDR3 spans 15 residues. Germline loops: CDR1 LGHDT, CDR2 YNNKEL (reference sequence). CDR3 in amino acids: CASSEAPHSNQPQHF. Here the CDR3 DNA reads TGTGCCAGCAGCGAGGCCCCGCATAGCAATCAGCCCCAGCATTTT. The entire variable domain, with the rest obtained from reference TRBV3-1 and TRBJ1-5, is as follows: DTAVSQTPKYLVTQMGNDKSIKCEQNLGHDTMYWYKQDSKKFLKIMFSYNNKELIINETVPNRFSPKSPDKAHLNLHINSLELGDSAVYFCASSEAPHSNQPQHFGDGTRLSIL.

Ten or more counts support this clonotype. The rearrangement joins TRBV27 to TRBJ2-1; TRBD1 might be the D (5 bases). V was cut by 7 bases and J by 2 bases, with 15 bases left in between. The CDR3 sequence is 15 residues long. Germline CDR1 is MNHEY and CDR2 is SMNVEV (reference sequence). The CDR3 DNA is TGTGCCAGCAATCATAGGGGTACTACCTACAATGAGCAGTTCTTC. Protein: CASNHRGTTYNEQFF.

This clonotype was counted a few times. The V gene is TRBV20-1, the J gene TRBJ2-7; perhaps TRBD1 as D (5 bases). The V end was cut by 0 bases, the J end by 2 bases, with 14 bases between. CDR3 length equals 15 residues. Germline V gives CDR1 DFQATT, CDR2 SNEGSKA (reference sequence). CDR3: CSARDRSGYPYEQYV. CDR3 nucleotide sequence: TGCAGTGCTAGAGATCGGTCAGGGTATCCCTACGAGCAGTACGTC.

This sequence joins TRBV5-6 and TRBJ2-7; D is perhaps TRBD1 or TRBD2 (5 bases each). V lost 3 bases and J lost 1, with 11 bases in between. Germline V gives CDR1 SGHDT, CDR2 YYEEEE. The CDR3 length is 14 residues. The CDR3 reads CASSWDLGSYEQYF. The CDR3 coding sequence is TGTGCCAGCAGCTGGGACCTTGGGTCCTACGAGCAGTACTTC.

This clonotype was observed a handful of times. The chain has TRBV10-3 and TRBJ2-3; D is ambiguous. Looked up from germline, CDR1 is ENHRY and CDR2 is SYGVKD. The V end lost 3 bases, the J end lost 2 bases, and 6 bases lay between the germline ends. There are 13 residues in the CDR3. The CDR3 DNA sequence: TGTGCCATCAGTGAACAGTTCACAGATACGCAGTATTTT. It is translated as CAISEQFTDTQYF.

This clonotype showed up many times. The chain joins TRBV12-3 or TRBV12-4 to TRBJ2-1; D may be TRBD2 (6 bases). V was shortened by 5 bases and J by 4 bases, with 24 bases between the two germline ends. The CDR3 spans 18 residues. The CDR3 is CASSLRDSEVVKYNEQFF. CDR3 bases: TGTGCCAGCAGTCTCCGGGACTCGGAAGTGGTAAAGTACAATGAGCAGTTCTTC.

This clonotype was seen a handful of times. This chain uses TRBV7-7 with TRBJ2-7; 7 positions match TRBD2. The V gene end was trimmed by 6 bases and the J gene end by 3 bases; junction bases not matched to a gene: 11. The CDR3 has 15 amino acids. Germline CDR1 and CDR2: SSHAT and FNYEAQ (reference sequence). The CDR3 here is CASSPAGRDGYEQYV. In DNA form, the CDR3 reads TGTGCCAGCAGTCCAGCGGGGCGGGACGGCTACGAGCAGTACGTC.

This chain joins TRBV18 and TRBJ2-1; 9 bases match TRBD1. Trimming cost V 5 bases and J 8 bases; bases outside gene matches: 7. The V gene's germline CDR1 is KGHSH and CDR2 LQKENI. The CDR3 covers 14 residues. CDR3 residues: CASSKGQGIYEQFF. CDR3 in DNA: TGTGCCAGCTCAAAGGGACAGGGTATCTATGAGCAGTTCTTC.